In this sample, the clone carrying this TCR beta chain turned up a few times. CDR1 and CDR2 from the germline V gene are GTSNPN and SVGIG (reference sequence). V was trimmed by 5 bases and J by 10 bases, leaving 12 bases between them. The CDR3 covers 12 residues. This record belongs to a study of beta chain features in type 1 diabetes. Reverse transcription of all isolated RNA meant that expressed TCRB transcripts were sequenced. Libraries were prepared by immunoSEQ multiplex PCR; TCRdb keeps only in-frame clonotypes and omits some of them. The sample has around 240,000 clones, 9.6% seen once. Sequencing was performed on naive CD4+ T cells from blood. The chain recombines TRBV30 with TRBJ1-6; D unclear. The sequence was collected from a woman under 30 in good health. The CDR3: CAWDLPGSPLHF. In DNA, the CDR3 is TGTGCCTGGGATCTTCCGGGATCACCCCTCCACTTT.